This TCR beta chain was recorded in a study of blood T cell repertoires in COVID-19. The CDR3 has 14 amino acids. The germline V gene encodes CDR1 SGHRS and CDR2 YFSETQ. Trimming removed 1 base at V and 8 bases at J, with 15 bases between. TCRdb's table, derived via immunoSEQ multiplex PCR, lists solely in-frame clones and lacks some. The table includes some 670,000 clones, 85% to 90% detected once. The clonotype comes from a woman between 18 and 30 years old with acute or convalescent COVID-19. The chain recombines TRBV5-1 with TRBJ1-2, with a possible D match to TRBD1 (5 bases). Sequenced sample: peripheral blood. CDR3 amino acids: CASSLTPPGGGYTF. The CDR3 DNA reads as TGCGCCAGCAGCTTGACCCCCCCGGGGGGAGGCTACACCTTC.